This record looks at one T cell receptor beta chain sequence and its context. This record belongs to a study of OX40 agonist ivuxolimab in advanced cancers. Study-wide context: The patients got ivuxolimab, which is an agonistic anti-OX40 (CD134) antibody.

This table comes from immunoSEQ multiplex PCR, and its TCRdb copy is limited to in-frame clones, with some not included. The sample yields around 140,000 clones, about 92% seen once. Germline CDR1 reads ENHRY; CDR2 reads SYGVKD. The CDR3 totals 14 residues. J was trimmed by 4 bases and V by 6 bases; bases with no gene match: 6. The chain carries TRBV10-3 and TRBJ1-1; 9 nucleotides match TRBD1. The specimen was CD4+ or CD8+ T cells sorted from blood, collected in a trial of the OX40 agonist ivuxolimab. This receptor was obtained from an adult with an advanced solid tumor such as melanoma, head and neck, liver or kidney cancer. CDR3 coding DNA: TGTGCCATCAGCCGACAGGGGGTAGGCACTGAAGCTTTCTTT. Protein: CAISRQGVGTEAFF.